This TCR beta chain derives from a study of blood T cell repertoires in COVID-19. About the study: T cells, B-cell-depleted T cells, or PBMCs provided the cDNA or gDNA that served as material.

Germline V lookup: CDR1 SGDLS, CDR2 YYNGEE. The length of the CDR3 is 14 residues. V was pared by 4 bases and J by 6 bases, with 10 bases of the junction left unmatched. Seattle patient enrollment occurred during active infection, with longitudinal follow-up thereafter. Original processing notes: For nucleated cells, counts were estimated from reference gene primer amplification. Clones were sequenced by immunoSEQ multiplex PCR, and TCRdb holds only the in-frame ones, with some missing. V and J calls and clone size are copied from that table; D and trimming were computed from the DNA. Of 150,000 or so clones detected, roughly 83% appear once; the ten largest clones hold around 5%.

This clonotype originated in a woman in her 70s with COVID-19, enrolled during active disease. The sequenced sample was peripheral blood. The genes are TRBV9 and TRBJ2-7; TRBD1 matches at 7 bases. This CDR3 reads CASSPRAGGGEQYF. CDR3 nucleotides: TGTGCCAGCAGCCCACGGGCAGGGGGTGGCGAGCAGTACTTC.